This T cell receptor beta chain is drawn from a study of shared clonotypes between healthy human individuals (dated by TCRdb to 2018 to 2020). Regarding the research as a whole: A few men and a couple of women, aged 18 to 49 years, made up the cohort. The study deeply sequenced blood TCR repertoires of about 5 healthy adults to estimate repertoire size and the extent of clonotype sharing between individuals. To increase sequencing depth and limit assay-specific biases, TCR repertoire library preparation and sequencing were carried out by different laboratories using diverse techniques. For each donor, CD4 naive and CD4 memory were each run on three plates, CD8 naive on two plates, and CD8 memory on one plate. Leukapheresis yielded between about 0.85 and 10 billion PBMCs per donor.

The donors were healthy, HIV-negative adults who had no recently reported acute infections or vaccinations. Every donor was a Caucasian adult residing in Nashville, Tennessee, USA. Magnetic negative selection was used to enrich CD4+ T cells, after which naive cells were positively selected on CD45RA and the negative fraction became the memory subset. After blood collection by leukapheresis, PBMCs were isolated using Ficoll-Histopaque density gradient centrifugation and then cryopreserved in the vapor phase of liquid nitrogen. Analytical flow cytometry was used to check the purity and quantity of each magnetically sorted T cell population. From each sorted fraction, genomic DNA was isolated and quantified by UV absorbance on a Nanodrop 2000c. TCR CDR3 regions were amplified from genomic DNA by multiplex PCR using the deep immunoSEQ assay. Extracted genomic DNA from each cell subset was distributed evenly across all wells of several immunoSEQ 96-well plates, and each plate was treated as a replicate. For sorted subsets, 150 to 250 ng of genomic DNA, equivalent to 25,000 to 35,000 T cell genomes, went into each replicate PCR. The purified libraries were quantified using a Qubit 3.0 fluorometer, sized with a Bioanalyzer 2100, and then quantified again using the KAPA Library Quantification kit. Every immunoSEQ 96-well plate was sequenced on a dedicated single-read 150-cycle Illumina NextSeq 550 flow cell. The source study handled its data this way. The immunoSEQ output contained only junctional sequences without quality scores, so filtering could not match that applied to full-length reads. To assign V/J genes and CDR3, sequences were annotated against IMGT germline references using PyIR, a Python wrapper for IgBLAST v1.9. Reads with weak V/J assignments (E-value above 1e-6), missing CDR3, stop codons, out-of-frame junctions, or ambiguous translated residues were removed. V3J clonotypes were defined by identical inferred V gene, J gene, and CDR3 amino acid sequence. The percentage overlap between two repertoires was calculated by dividing the number of shared unique clonotypes by the size of the smaller repertoire. Repertoire richness was assessed with RTK rarefaction, the Chao1 estimator, and Recon v2.1 estimates of unobserved clonotypes. Generation probabilities for all TCRbeta clonotypes obtained by the gDNA method from several donors were computed using OLGA. TCRdb took this table from immuneACCESS and kept in-frame rearrangements with V and J called. Such tables lack part of the clones; where checked against another copy, unresolved V genes explain under half of the gap, and the rest is unexplained. The DNA was the basis for D and trimming; V, J and clone size are from that table. This sample lists about 2.4 million clones; over 85% were detected once. About 0.38% of the sample comes from the top ten.

According to the germline V gene, CDR1 reads MNHEY and CDR2 reads SVGAGI. The CDR3 numbers 15 residues from cysteine through phenylalanine. Only the CDR3 DNA stays, 45 bases, in frame from base 1. Note on this clone: Its antigen is still unknown. One end of the junction fails to match germline, which may point to a read error.

The paper's findings and limits, for the study overall: Estimated clonotype richness was generally larger for naive than for memory subsets. Because the study included only a small number of donors, the genetic and exposure-history diversity represented was limited. Pairwise subsampling led to the expectation that sequencing depth would affect the degree of clonotype sharing among donors. Higher generation probabilities were observed for clonotypes shared by all four sorted-subset donors than for non-shared clonotypes. Sampling was restricted to blood, and TCR repertoires in tissue are likely to differ from TCR repertoires in blood. Rarefaction of sorted-subset datasets indicated incomplete sequencing despite the large sequencing depth. Sharing across a few donors was observed for roughly 5.4% of naive CD4, around 3.5% of naive CD8, over 2% of memory CD4, and roughly 0.4% of memory CD8 clonotypes.

The sequence links TRBV6-5 to TRBJ2-2, and 9 junction bases match TRBD1. Sequenced input: naive CD4+ T cells from PBMCs. What this sample's cell subset or site label stands for: CD45RA+ positively selected. The receptor was derived from a man aged 18-30 years in good health. Some clones in this sample may be carry-over from other donors' samples. Here is the DNA: TGTGCCAGCAGTCGGGACAGGGCGAAGACCGGGGAGCTGTTTTTT. It codes for CASSRDRAKTGELFF.